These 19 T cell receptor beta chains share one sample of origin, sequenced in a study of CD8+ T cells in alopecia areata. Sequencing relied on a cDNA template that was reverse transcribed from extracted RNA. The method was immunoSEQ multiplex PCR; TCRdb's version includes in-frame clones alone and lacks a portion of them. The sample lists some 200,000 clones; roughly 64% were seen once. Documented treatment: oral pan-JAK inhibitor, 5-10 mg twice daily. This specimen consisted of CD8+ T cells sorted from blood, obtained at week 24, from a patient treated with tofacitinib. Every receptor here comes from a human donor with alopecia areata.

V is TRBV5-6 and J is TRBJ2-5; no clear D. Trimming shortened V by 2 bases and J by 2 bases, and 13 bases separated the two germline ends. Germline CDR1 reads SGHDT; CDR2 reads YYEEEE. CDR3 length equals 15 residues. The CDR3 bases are TGTGCCAGCAGCTTAAATCAGGCATCTCAAGAGACCCAGTACTTC. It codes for CASSLNQASQETQYF. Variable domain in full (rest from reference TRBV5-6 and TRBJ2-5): DAGVTQSPTHLIKTRGQQVTLRCSPKSGHDTVSWYQQALGQGPQFIFQYYEEEERQRGNFPDRFSGHQFPNYSSELNVNALLLGDSALYLCASSLNQASQETQYFGPGTRLLVL.

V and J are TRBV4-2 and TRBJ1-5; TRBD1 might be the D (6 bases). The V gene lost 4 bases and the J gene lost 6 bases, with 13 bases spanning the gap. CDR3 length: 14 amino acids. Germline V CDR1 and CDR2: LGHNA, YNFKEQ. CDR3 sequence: CASSPGLGAQPQHF. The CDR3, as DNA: TGTGCCAGCAGCCCAGGGTTGGGGGCTCAGCCCCAGCATTTT.

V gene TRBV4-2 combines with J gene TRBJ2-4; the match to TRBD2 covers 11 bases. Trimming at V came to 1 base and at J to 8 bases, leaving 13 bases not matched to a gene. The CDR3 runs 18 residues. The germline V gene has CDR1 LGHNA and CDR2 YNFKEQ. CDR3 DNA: TGTGCCAGCAGCCAAGTGGTAATAGCGGGGGGGCGCAGCTACATTCAGTACTTC. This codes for CASSQVVIAGGRSYIQYF.

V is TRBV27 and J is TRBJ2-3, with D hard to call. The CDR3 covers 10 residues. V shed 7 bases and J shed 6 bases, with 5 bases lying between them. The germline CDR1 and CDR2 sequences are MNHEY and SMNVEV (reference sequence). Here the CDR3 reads CASMGDTQYF. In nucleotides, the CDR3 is TGTGCCAGCATGGGGGATACGCAGTATTTT.

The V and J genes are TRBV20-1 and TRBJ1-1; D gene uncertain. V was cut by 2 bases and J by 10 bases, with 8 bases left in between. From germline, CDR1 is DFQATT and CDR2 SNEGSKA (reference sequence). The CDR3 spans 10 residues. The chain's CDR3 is CSARRGLAFF. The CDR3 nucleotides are TGCAGTGCTAGACGCGGTCTAGCTTTCTTT.

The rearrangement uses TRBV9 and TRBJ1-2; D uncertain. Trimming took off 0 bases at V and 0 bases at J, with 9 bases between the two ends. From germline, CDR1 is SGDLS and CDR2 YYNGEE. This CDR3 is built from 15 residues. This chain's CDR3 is CASSVVRRANYGYTF. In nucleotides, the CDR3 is TGTGCCAGCAGCGTAGTAAGGAGAGCTAACTATGGCTACACCTTC.

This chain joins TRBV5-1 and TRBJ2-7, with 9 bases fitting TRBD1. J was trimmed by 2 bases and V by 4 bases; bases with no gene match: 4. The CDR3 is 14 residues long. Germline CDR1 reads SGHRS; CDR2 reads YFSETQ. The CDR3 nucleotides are TGCGCCAGCAGCCCCAGGACAGGGGCCTACGAGCAGTACTTC. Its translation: CASSPRTGAYEQYF.

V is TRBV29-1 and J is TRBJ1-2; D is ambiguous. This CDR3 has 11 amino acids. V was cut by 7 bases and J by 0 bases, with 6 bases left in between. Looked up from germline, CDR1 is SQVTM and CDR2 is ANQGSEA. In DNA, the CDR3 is TGCAGCGCCGACACTAACTATGGCTACACCTTC. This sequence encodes CSADTNYGYTF.

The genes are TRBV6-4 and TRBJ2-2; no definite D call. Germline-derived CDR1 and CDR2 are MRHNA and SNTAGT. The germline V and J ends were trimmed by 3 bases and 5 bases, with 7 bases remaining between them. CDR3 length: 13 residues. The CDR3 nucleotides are TGTGCCAGCAGTGAGGGTGGGACCGGGGAGCTGTTTTTT. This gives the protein CASSEGGTGELFF.

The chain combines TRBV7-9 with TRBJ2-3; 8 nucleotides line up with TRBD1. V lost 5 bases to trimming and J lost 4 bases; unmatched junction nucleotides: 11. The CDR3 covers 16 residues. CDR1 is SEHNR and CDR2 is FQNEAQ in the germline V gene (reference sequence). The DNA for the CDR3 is TGTGCCAGCAGCACCGCAGGGGGCGTTGGAGCAGATACGCAGTATTTT. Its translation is CASSTAGGVGADTQYF.

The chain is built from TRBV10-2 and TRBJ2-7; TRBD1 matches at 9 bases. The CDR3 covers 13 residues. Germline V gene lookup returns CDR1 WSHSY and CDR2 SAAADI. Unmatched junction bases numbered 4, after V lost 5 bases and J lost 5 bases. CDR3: CASSMGQGDEQYF. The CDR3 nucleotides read TGCGCCAGCAGTATGGGACAGGGAGACGAGCAGTACTTC.

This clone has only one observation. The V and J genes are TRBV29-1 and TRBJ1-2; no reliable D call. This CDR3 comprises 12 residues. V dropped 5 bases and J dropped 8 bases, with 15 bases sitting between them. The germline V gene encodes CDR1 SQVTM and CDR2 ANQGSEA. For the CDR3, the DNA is TGCAGCGTTCCCGGATCACTGGAGGGCTACACCTTC. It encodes CSVPGSLEGYTF.

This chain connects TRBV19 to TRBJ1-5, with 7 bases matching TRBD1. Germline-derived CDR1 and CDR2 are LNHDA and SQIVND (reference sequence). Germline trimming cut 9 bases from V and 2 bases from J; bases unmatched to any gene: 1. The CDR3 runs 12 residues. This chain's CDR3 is CASGTGNQPQHF. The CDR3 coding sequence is TGTGCCAGCGGGACAGGCAATCAGCCCCAGCATTTT.

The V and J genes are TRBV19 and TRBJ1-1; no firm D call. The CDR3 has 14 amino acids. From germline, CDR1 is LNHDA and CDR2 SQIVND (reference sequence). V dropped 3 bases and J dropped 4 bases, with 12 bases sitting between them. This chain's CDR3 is CASSIWDLGTEAFF. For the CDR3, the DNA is TGTGCCAGTAGTATTTGGGATTTGGGCACTGAAGCTTTCTTT.

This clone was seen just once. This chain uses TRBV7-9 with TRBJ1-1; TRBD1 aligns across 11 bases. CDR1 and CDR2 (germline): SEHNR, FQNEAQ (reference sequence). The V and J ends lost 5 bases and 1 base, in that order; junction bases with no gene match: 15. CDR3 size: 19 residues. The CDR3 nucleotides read TGTGCCAGCAGCCACCCGACGGGACAGGGGGGCGGTCCGAACACTGAAGCTTTCTTT. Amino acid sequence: CASSHPTGQGGGPNTEAFF.

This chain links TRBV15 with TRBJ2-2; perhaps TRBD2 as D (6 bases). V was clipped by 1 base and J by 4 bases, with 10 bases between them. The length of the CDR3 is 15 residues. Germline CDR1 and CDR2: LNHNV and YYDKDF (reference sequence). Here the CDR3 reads CATSRARGSTGELFF. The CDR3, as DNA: TGTGCCACCAGCAGAGCACGGGGGTCCACCGGGGAGCTGTTTTTT.

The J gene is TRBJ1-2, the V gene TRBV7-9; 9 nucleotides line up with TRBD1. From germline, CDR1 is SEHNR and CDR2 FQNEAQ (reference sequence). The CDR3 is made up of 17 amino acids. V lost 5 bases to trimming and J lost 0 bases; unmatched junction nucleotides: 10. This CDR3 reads CASSPPGTGSANYGYTF. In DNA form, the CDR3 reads TGTGCCAGCAGCCCTCCCGGGACAGGGTCCGCTAACTATGGCTACACCTTC.

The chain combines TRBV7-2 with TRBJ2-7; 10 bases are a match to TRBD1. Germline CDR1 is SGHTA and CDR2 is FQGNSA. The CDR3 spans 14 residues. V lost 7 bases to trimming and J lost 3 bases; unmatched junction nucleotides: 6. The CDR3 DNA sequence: TGTGCCAGCAAACCGGGGGACAGGGGCTACGAGCAGTACTTC. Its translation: CASKPGDRGYEQYF.

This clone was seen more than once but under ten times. CDR3: CASSDRQGVQPQHF. CDR3 in DNA: TGTGCCAGCAGTGATCGGCAGGGGGTCCAGCCCCAGCATTTT. J is TRBJ1-5 and V is TRBV6-4; TRBD1 agrees at 7 bases. In germline, CDR1 is MRHNA, CDR2 SNTAGT. The CDR3 has 14 residues. Germline trimming cut 3 bases from V and 7 bases from J; bases unmatched to any gene: 6.